This T cell receptor (beta chain) appears in the sequencing data of a study of T cell responses to AZD1222 COVID-19 vaccine. Measured with immunoSEQ multiplex PCR; TCRdb has only the in-frame clones, and not every one. This sample carries 90,000 to 120,000 clones, around nine tenths of them seen once, and the ten largest clones take approximately 4.8%. The V and J ends lost 6 bases and 7 bases, in that order; junction bases with no gene match: 4. The CDR3 totals 15 residues. Germline V gene data show CDR1 as MGHDK and CDR2 as SYGVNS. This clone appeared a few times. The antigen remains undetermined. Study findings and constraints: Nearly half of unique spike-specific TCRs reportedly avoided B.1.351 and B.1.1.7 mutated regions. Donor demographics were predominantly white British with a female majority; clonal diversity may be underestimated. The study sampled repertoires only after the peak T cell response. Just 6 or 7 people given AZD1222 tested seropositive at baseline.

This rearrangement joins TRBV25-1 to TRBJ1-6; 12 bases are shared with TRBD1. The TCR was taken from an adult who received the AZD1222 COVID-19 vaccine. The sample was peripheral blood, taken 28 days after the second AZD1222 dose. This chain's CDR3 is CASRGGTGGNSPLHF. The CDR3 nucleotides are TGTGCCAGCAGGGGGGGGACAGGGGGCAATTCACCCCTCCACTTT.